The rows below give T cell receptor beta chains drawn from one sample of a study of cytomegalovirus exposure and HLA in healthy donors. The method was immunoSEQ multiplex PCR; TCRdb's version includes in-frame clones alone and lacks a portion of them. Of roughly 250,000 clones in the sample, around 89% were seen once. Sequencing used PBMCs. These receptors were collected from a woman younger than 30 in good health and CMV-seronegative. CDR3s include the opening cysteine and the closing phenylalanine or tryptophan. Fields, in order: J gene, V gene, D gene, CDR3 length, clone size, CDR3 DNA, CDR3 protein. A D gene is named only where the DNA matches it firmly. The listing skips clone size in some rows; elsewhere it reads once, few, many or a size class.

j_gene: TRBJ1-2; v_gene: TRBV7-6; d_gene: TRBD1; len: 13; abundance: -; CDR3nt: TGTGCCAGCAGCCCTACAGGGGGGGATGGCTACACCTTC; CDR3aa: CASSPTGGDGYTF
j_gene: TRBJ1-5; v_gene: TRBV7-6; d_gene: TRBD1; len: 14; abundance: -; CDR3nt: TGTGCCAGCAGCCCCCAAGGGGGCTTTCAGCCCCAGCATTTT; CDR3aa: CASSPQGGFQPQHF
j_gene: TRBJ1-1; v_gene: TRBV19; d_gene: -; len: 12; abundance: -; CDR3nt: TGTGCCAGTGGACAAATGAACACTGAAGCTTTCTTT; CDR3aa: CASGQMNTEAFF
j_gene: TRBJ1-5; v_gene: TRBV5-1; d_gene: -; len: 18; abundance: -; CDR3nt: TGCGCCAGCAGTCTGGCCCCCGGGGGGCCCCTTAGCAATCAGCCCCAGCATTTT; CDR3aa: CASSLAPGGPLSNQPQHF
j_gene: TRBJ1-1; v_gene: TRBV2; d_gene: -; len: 14; abundance: -; CDR3nt: TGTGCCAGCAGTGAACAGGGCTCCCCCACTGAAGCTTTCTTT; CDR3aa: CASSEQGSPTEAFF
j_gene: TRBJ2-1; v_gene: TRBV5-6; d_gene: -; len: 16; abundance: -; CDR3nt: TGTGCCAGCAGCCCCTTCCACCACAGCTCTAACAATGAGCAGTTCTTC; CDR3aa: CASSPFHHSSNNEQFF
j_gene: TRBJ2-3; v_gene: TRBV6-1; d_gene: TRBD1; len: 14; abundance: -; CDR3nt: TGTGCTACAGGGGGCAGAGTGGGCACAGATACGCAGTATTTT; CDR3aa: CATGGRVGTDTQYF
j_gene: TRBJ1-5; v_gene: TRBV7-8; d_gene: -; len: 16; abundance: -; CDR3nt: TGTGCCAGCAGCTTCCGCGCAGGGCGGGAGGGTCAGCCCCAGCATTTT; CDR3aa: CASSFRAGREGQPQHF
j_gene: TRBJ1-1; v_gene: TRBV6-5; d_gene: -; len: 14; abundance: -; CDR3nt: TGTGCCAGCATTCCGGCGGGGAGGGACACTGAAGCTTTCTTT; CDR3aa: CASIPAGRDTEAFF
j_gene: TRBJ1-3; v_gene: TRBV7-9; d_gene: -; len: 15; abundance: few; CDR3nt: TGTGCCAGCAGCCACCTCGTAGCCTCTGGAAACACCATATATTTT; CDR3aa: CASSHLVASGNTIYF
j_gene: TRBJ1-5; v_gene: TRBV19; d_gene: TRBD1; len: 16; abundance: -; CDR3nt: TGTGCCAGTAGTATCCGGGACAGCTATAGCAATCAGCCCCAGCATTTT; CDR3aa: CASSIRDSYSNQPQHF
j_gene: TRBJ1-1; v_gene: TRBV9; d_gene: -; len: 15; abundance: -; CDR3nt: TGTGCCAGCAGCGTAGCCCCGAAGGGCGGGACTGAAGCTTTCTTT; CDR3aa: CASSVAPKGGTEAFF
j_gene: TRBJ1-1; v_gene: TRBV2; d_gene: -; len: 14; abundance: -; CDR3nt: TGTGCCAGCAGCCCCCCCAGTTCTTTCACTGAAGCTTTCTTT; CDR3aa: CASSPPSSFTEAFF
j_gene: TRBJ2-7; v_gene: TRBV27; d_gene: -; len: 15; abundance: once; CDR3nt: TGTGCCAGCAGTCTAGCAGGAGGGGGAGGGTACGAGCAGTACTTC; CDR3aa: CASSLAGGGGYEQYF
j_gene: TRBJ1-4; v_gene: TRBV15; d_gene: TRBD1; len: 15; abundance: -; CDR3nt: TGTGCCACCAGAGGACAGGTCCTCGAAAATGAAAAACTGTTTTTT; CDR3aa: CATRGQVLENEKLFF
j_gene: TRBJ2-2; v_gene: TRBV10-3; d_gene: -; len: 14; abundance: -; CDR3nt: TGTGCCATCAGTGATGAACAGTCCCGAGGGGAGCTGTTTTTT; CDR3aa: CAISDEQSRGELFF
j_gene: TRBJ2-7; v_gene: TRBV4-3; d_gene: TRBD1; len: 15; abundance: -; CDR3nt: TGCGCCAGCAGCCAGTTACCGGGACAGCCGGACGAGCAGTACTTC; CDR3aa: CASSQLPGQPDEQYF
j_gene: TRBJ1-1; v_gene: TRBV5-1; d_gene: -; len: 14; abundance: once; CDR3nt: TGCGCCAGCAGCTTGGAAGGCAGCAGGGAAGAAGCTTTCTTT; CDR3aa: CASSLEGSREEAFF
j_gene: TRBJ2-7; v_gene: TRBV5-6; d_gene: TRBD2; len: 14; abundance: -; CDR3nt: TGTGCCAGCAGCCCAGGACTAGCATCCCACGAGCAGTACTTC; CDR3aa: CASSPGLASHEQYF
j_gene: TRBJ1-1; v_gene: TRBV30; d_gene: TRBD1; len: 11; abundance: -; CDR3nt: TGTGCCTGGGTCGGACAGGGTGAAGCTTTCTTT; CDR3aa: CAWVGQGEAFF
j_gene: TRBJ2-1; v_gene: TRBV29-1; d_gene: TRBD2; len: 13; abundance: -; CDR3nt: TGCAGCTCCAAGCGGGGGGGCAAAGATGAGCAGTTCTTC; CDR3aa: CSSKRGGKDEQFF
j_gene: TRBJ2-3; v_gene: TRBV4-1; d_gene: TRBD2; len: 14; abundance: -; CDR3nt: TGCGCCAGCAGCGTGCGACTAGCGGTAGATACGCAGTATTTT; CDR3aa: CASSVRLAVDTQYF
j_gene: TRBJ2-5; v_gene: TRBV29-1; d_gene: TRBD2; len: 12; abundance: once; CDR3nt: TGCAGCGTTGTAGCGGGGGAAGAGACCCAGTACTTC; CDR3aa: CSVVAGEETQYF
j_gene: TRBJ1-2; v_gene: TRBV28; d_gene: -; len: 12; abundance: -; CDR3nt: TGTGCCAGCAGTTCACGTGGGGCGGTTTACACCTTC; CDR3aa: CASSSRGAVYTF
j_gene: TRBJ2-2; v_gene: TRBV27; d_gene: -; len: 15; abundance: once; CDR3nt: TGTGCCAGCAGTTTATTCCAGGCGAACACCGGGGAGCTGTTTTTT; CDR3aa: CASSLFQANTGELFF
j_gene: TRBJ2-5; v_gene: TRBV9; d_gene: -; len: 14; abundance: -; CDR3nt: TGTGCCAGCAGCGTTGAAGGACAACAAGAGACCCAGTACTTC; CDR3aa: CASSVEGQQETQYF
j_gene: TRBJ1-1; v_gene: TRBV6-1; d_gene: TRBD1; len: 18; abundance: -; CDR3nt: TGTGCCAGCAGTGATTGGACAGGGGGAGTAGGCATGAACACTGAAGCTTTCTTT; CDR3aa: CASSDWTGGVGMNTEAFF
j_gene: TRBJ1-6; v_gene: TRBV6-6; d_gene: TRBD1; len: 15; abundance: once; CDR3nt: TGTGCCAGCAGCAACCCAGACAGGGGGTTTTCACCCCTCCACTTT; CDR3aa: CASSNPDRGFSPLHF